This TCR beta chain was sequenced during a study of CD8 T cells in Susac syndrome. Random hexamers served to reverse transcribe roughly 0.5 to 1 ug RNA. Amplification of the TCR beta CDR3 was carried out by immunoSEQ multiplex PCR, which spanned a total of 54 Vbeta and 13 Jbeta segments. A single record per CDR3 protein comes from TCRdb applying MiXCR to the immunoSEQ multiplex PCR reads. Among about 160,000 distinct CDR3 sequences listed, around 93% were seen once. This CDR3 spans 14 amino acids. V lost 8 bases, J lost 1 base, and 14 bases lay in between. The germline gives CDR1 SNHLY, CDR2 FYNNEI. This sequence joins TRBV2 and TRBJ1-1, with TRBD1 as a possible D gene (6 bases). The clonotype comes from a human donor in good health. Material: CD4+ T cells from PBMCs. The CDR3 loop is CASARYRENTEAFF. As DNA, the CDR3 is TGTGCCAGCGCTCGCTACAGGGAGAACACTGAAGCTTTCTTT.